The 24 T cell receptor beta chains below come from one sample, sequenced in a study of identical twins. TCRdb ran MiXCR on the 5' RACE reads and lists one entry per CDR3 protein. The sample yields fewer than 900,000 distinct CDR3 sequences, 18% seen once. This sample also appeared in a second study, on T cells expressing NK-cell markers.

Sequenced input: PBMCs. The receptors were gathered from a woman between 18 and 29 years old in good health.

In this sample, this clonotype turned up a few times. The chain is built from TRBV7-2 and TRBJ2-4; D is perhaps TRBD1 (5 bases). Trimming took off 1 base at V and 8 bases at J, with 12 bases between the two ends. CDR1 and CDR2 from the germline V gene are SGHTA and FQGNSA. The CDR3 length is 14 residues. CDR3 amino acids: CASSLDQGWDIQYF. The CDR3 DNA reads TGTGCCAGCAGCTTAGACCAGGGTTGGGACATTCAGTACTTC.

This clonotype was seen a few times. The chain is built from TRBV6-6 and TRBJ1-2; TRBD1 might be the D (5 bases). Germline V lookup: CDR1 MNHNY, CDR2 SVGAGI (reference sequence). The CDR3 totals 13 residues. Trimming took 5 bases from V and 4 from J, leaving 11 bases between them. The CDR3 DNA reads TGTGCCAGCAGTGACCGGCAGGGCTATGGCTACACCTTC. Protein sequence: CASSDRQGYGYTF.

This clonotype was detected only a few times. The chain joins TRBV7-9 to TRBJ2-1; D unclear. CDR3 size: 13 residues. CDR1 is SEHNR and CDR2 is FQNEAQ in the germline V gene (reference sequence). The V end was cut by 1 base, the J end by 10 bases, with 11 bases between. The CDR3 nucleotides are TGTGCCAGCAGCTTAGAGGTTGACCGGGAGCAGTTCTTC. It yields the protein CASSLEVDREQFF.

The chain has TRBV12-3 or TRBV12-4 and TRBJ2-3; D possibly uses TRBD1 or TRBD2 (5 bases each). The V and J ends lost 5 bases and 8 bases respectively, with 11 bases between them. The CDR3 is 12 residues long. In DNA, the CDR3 is TGTGCCAGCAGTGCTACCGGGACTACGCAGTATTTT. It codes for CASSATGTTQYF.

The sample holds a few counts of this clonotype. The chain employs TRBV6-1 and TRBJ2-7; 8 positions agree with TRBD1. From germline, CDR1 is MNHNS and CDR2 SASEGT. The CDR3 contains 14 residues. Trimming cost V 5 bases and J 5 bases; bases outside gene matches: 8. CDR3 bases: TGTGCCAGCAGTCAGGACAGGGAAGACGACGAGCAGTACTTC. Its protein product is CASSQDREDDEQYF.

This clonotype was seen a few times. This sequence joins TRBV6-2 or TRBV6-3 and TRBJ2-2; possible D gene TRBD2, 6 bases. The germline V and J ends were trimmed by 2 bases and 2 bases, with 12 bases remaining between them. The germline CDR1 and CDR2 sequences are MNHEY and SVGEGT. The CDR3 runs 16 residues. The DNA for the CDR3 is TGTGCCAGCAGTTACATCCGGGACTCCAACACCGGGGAGCTGTTTTTT. Its translation: CASSYIRDSNTGELFF.

The sample holds a few counts of this clonotype. This rearrangement joins TRBV6-5 to TRBJ1-1; no clear D gene. CDR1 is MNHEY, CDR2 SVGAGI, per germline. CDR3 size: 13 residues. Trimming removed 4 bases from V and 1 base from J, with 7 bases in between. CDR3 amino acids: CASSSVQNTEAFF. CDR3 sequence (DNA): TGTGCCAGCAGTTCGGTACAGAACACTGAAGCTTTCTTT.

The chain combines TRBV29-1 with TRBJ2-7; D may match TRBD1 or TRBD2 (6 bases each). This CDR3 has 14 amino acids. The V gene lost 6 bases and the J gene lost 1 base, with 16 bases spanning the gap. Looked up from germline, CDR1 is SQVTM and CDR2 is ANQGSEA. The CDR3 DNA sequence: TGCAGCGTAGCGGGTCTAACAGGGTCCTACGAGCAGTACTTC. Protein sequence: CSVAGLTGSYEQYF.

The genes are TRBV3-1 and TRBJ2-1, with D possibly matching TRBD2 (6 bases). V was shortened by 2 bases and J by 7 bases, with 15 bases between the two germline ends. Germline V gene data show CDR1 as LGHDT and CDR2 as YNNKEL (reference sequence). The CDR3 extends over 15 amino acids. DNA of the CDR3: TGTGCCAGCAGCCAACCGGGGACTCGCCAGAATGAGCAGTTCTTC. Amino acid sequence: CASSQPGTRQNEQFF.

The CDR3 coding sequence is TGTGCCAGCAGTGAAAAAGTCTACGGGAGAGTCAACAATGAGCAGTTCTTC. Translated, it gives CASSEKVYGRVNNEQFF. This chain connects TRBV6-1 to TRBJ2-1; D possibly corresponds to TRBD2 (6 bases). The CDR3 runs 17 residues. Trimming pared 2 bases from V and 5 bases from J, leaving 19 bases between. Germline V gene sequence: CDR1 MNHNS, CDR2 SASEGT.

This sequence joins TRBV20-1 and TRBJ1-2, with TRBD1 matching over 7 bases. This CDR3 is 13 amino acids long. CDR1 is DFQATT, CDR2 SNEGSKA, per germline (reference sequence). The V and J ends lost 0 bases and 5 bases, in that order; junction bases with no gene match: 3. CDR3 bases: TGCAGTGCTAGAGAGGAGACAGGGTATGGCTACACCTTC. The encoded protein is CSAREETGYGYTF.

This chain connects TRBV6-2 or TRBV6-3 to TRBJ1-2; D unresolved. CDR1 is MNHEY, CDR2 SVGEGT, per germline. The CDR3 runs 13 residues. V was pared by 2 bases and J by 7 bases, with 11 bases between. DNA for the CDR3: TGTGCCAGCAGTTACGCTGCAACGGGTGGCTACACCTTC. This translates into CASSYAATGGYTF.

V is TRBV6-1 and J is TRBJ1-1; D not certain. Trimming cost V 6 bases and J 6 bases, with 17 bases left between them. The V gene's germline CDR1 is MNHNS and CDR2 SASEGT. The CDR3 consists of 14 residues. Here the CDR3 DNA reads TGTGCCAGCAGCGTGCCCAACCTGACACCTGAAGCTTTCTTT. This codes for CASSVPNLTPEAFF.

The genes are TRBV9 and TRBJ2-1; D ambiguous. This CDR3 is 15 amino acids long. The V gene's germline CDR1 is SGDLS and CDR2 YYNGEE. Trimming cost V 0 bases and J 6 bases, with 13 bases left between them. In DNA form, the CDR3 reads TGTGCCAGCAGCGTAGAGGGAACACCGATCAATGAGCAGTTCTTC. Its translation is CASSVEGTPINEQFF.

This clonotype appeared a few times. V and J are TRBV6-1 and TRBJ1-6, with D possibly TRBD1 on 5 matching bases. The germline CDR1 and CDR2 sequences are MNHNS and SASEGT. The CDR3 totals 13 residues. Trimming took 6 bases from V and 7 from J, leaving 10 bases between them. The CDR3 DNA sequence: TGTGCCAGCAGCGGGGACGGGAATTCACCCCTCCACTTT. It specifies CASSGDGNSPLHF.

This chain connects TRBV27 to TRBJ2-7, with D possibly TRBD1 on 6 matching bases. The CDR3 spans 12 residues. CDR1 is MNHEY and CDR2 is SMNVEV in the germline V gene (reference sequence). With 6 bases removed from V and 9 bases from J, the gap between germline ends came to 15 bases. CDR3 region: CASSPAGARQYF. The CDR3 DNA is TGTGCCAGCAGCCCGGCAGGGGCGAGGCAGTACTTC.

In its sample, this clonotype was seen a few times. The chain links TRBV24-1 to TRBJ2-1; the D is unclear. The CDR3 has 16 residues. V lost 3 bases to trimming and J lost 0 bases, with 11 bases between them. The germline V gene encodes CDR1 KGHDR and CDR2 SFDVKD. The CDR3 here is CATSDRRVSSYNEQFF. CDR3 nucleotides: TGTGCCACCAGTGATCGGCGAGTCAGCTCCTACAATGAGCAGTTCTTC.

This clonotype turned up a few times. The V and J genes are TRBV7-9 and TRBJ1-2, with D maybe TRBD1 (5 bases). V lost 3 bases to trimming and J lost 1 base, with 12 bases between them. There are 15 residues in the CDR3. From germline, CDR1 is SEHNR and CDR2 FQNEAQ (reference sequence). The CDR3 DNA reads as TGTGCCAGCAGCTTCCCGGGACCCGATAACTATGGCTACACCTTC. It yields the protein CASSFPGPDNYGYTF.

The chain carries TRBV5-1 and TRBJ2-5, with TRBD2 matching over 11 bases. This CDR3 comprises 17 residues. Trimming at V came to 2 bases and at J to 2 bases, leaving 8 bases not matched to a gene. The germline gives CDR1 SGHRS, CDR2 YFSETQ. This CDR3 reads CASSFGGTSGGQETQYF. CDR3 sequence (DNA): TGCGCCAGCAGCTTCGGAGGCACTAGCGGGGGACAAGAGACCCAGTACTTC.

There are a few counts of this clonotype. V is TRBV5-1 and J is TRBJ2-7; tentatively, D is TRBD2 (6 bases). Germline V gene data show CDR1 as SGHRS and CDR2 as YFSETQ. The germline V and J ends were trimmed by 0 bases and 0 bases, with 19 bases remaining between them. The CDR3 sequence is 18 residues long. The CDR3 DNA sequence: TGCGCCAGCAGCTTGGACCCCGCGGGACGGAGTTTCTCCTACGAGCAGTACTTC. Translation: CASSLDPAGRSFSYEQYF.

V is TRBV5-5 and J is TRBJ2-2; 10 bases align to TRBD1. Germline CDR1 reads SGHKS; CDR2 reads YYEKEE (reference sequence). J lost 5 bases, V lost 4 bases, and 14 bases had no gene match. The CDR3 covers 18 residues. DNA for the CDR3: TGTGCCAGCAGCACGCCCCCCTGGGACAGGGGCGAGACCGGGGAGCTGTTTTTT. As protein: CASSTPPWDRGETGELFF.

This chain joins TRBV6-5 and TRBJ2-1; D tentatively fits TRBD1 or TRBD2 (5 bases each). The CDR3 is made up of 12 amino acids. With 5 bases removed from V and 14 bases from J, the gap between germline ends came to 16 bases. Germline-derived CDR1 and CDR2 are MNHEY and SVGAGI. Here the CDR3 DNA reads TGTGCCAGCAGTCCTTACGGGACGGTTAAGTTCTTC. This encodes CASSPYGTVKFF.

The V call is TRBV6-1, the J call TRBJ2-1; D possibly corresponds to TRBD2 (7 bases). The CDR3 is 16 residues long. Germline V lookup: CDR1 MNHNS, CDR2 SASEGT. V was cut by 5 bases and J by 0 bases, with 14 bases left in between. CDR3 amino acids: CASSRNGGRSYNEQFF. The CDR3, as DNA: TGTGCCAGCAGTCGAAACGGGGGGCGCTCCTACAATGAGCAGTTCTTC.

The rearrangement uses TRBV20-1 and TRBJ1-2, with D perhaps matching TRBD1 (5 bases). The CDR3 contains 15 residues. V was shortened by 3 bases and J by 4 bases, with 18 bases between the two germline ends. Looked up from germline, CDR1 is DFQATT and CDR2 is SNEGSKA (reference sequence). This CDR3 reads CSASDPGRGGYGYTF. DNA for the CDR3: TGCAGTGCTAGTGATCCGGGACGGGGGGGCTATGGCTACACCTTC.